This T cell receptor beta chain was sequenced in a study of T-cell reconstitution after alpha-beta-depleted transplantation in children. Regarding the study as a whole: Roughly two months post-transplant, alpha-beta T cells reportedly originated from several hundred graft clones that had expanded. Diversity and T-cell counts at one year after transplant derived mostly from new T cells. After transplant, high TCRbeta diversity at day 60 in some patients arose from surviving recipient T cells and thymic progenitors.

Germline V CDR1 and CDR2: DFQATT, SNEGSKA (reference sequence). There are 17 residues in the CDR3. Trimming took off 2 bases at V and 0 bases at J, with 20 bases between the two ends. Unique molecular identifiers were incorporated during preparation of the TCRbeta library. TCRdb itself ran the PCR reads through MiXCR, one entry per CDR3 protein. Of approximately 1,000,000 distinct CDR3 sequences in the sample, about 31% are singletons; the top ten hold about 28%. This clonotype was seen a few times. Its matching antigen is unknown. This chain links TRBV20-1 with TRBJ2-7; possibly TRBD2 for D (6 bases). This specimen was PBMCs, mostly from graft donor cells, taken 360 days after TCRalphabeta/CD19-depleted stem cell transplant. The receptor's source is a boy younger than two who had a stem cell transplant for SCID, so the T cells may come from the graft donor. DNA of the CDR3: TGCAGTGCTAGACCAATCGGGCCGGGACTTCGCTCCTACGAGCAGTACTTC. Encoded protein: CSARPIGPGLRSYEQYF.